This T cell receptor beta chain stems from a study of shared clonotypes between healthy human individuals. About the study: The donor pool was made up of a couple of women and three men aged 18 to 49. General study findings and limits: Donors were few, which limited the genetic and exposure-history diversity represented.

Repertoires were generated with immunoSEQ multiplex PCR, while TCRdb's copy carries only in-frame clones and drops some. This sample has 2 million to 3 million clones, with under 95% found just once. The CDR3 has 14 amino acids. The V end was cut by 3 bases, the J end by 8 bases, with 16 bases between. Germline CDR1 reads MDHEN; CDR2 reads SYDVKM. About this clone: The antigen is undetermined.

The origin of this receptor is a man between 18 and 29 years old in good health. Some clones in this sample may be carry-over from other donors' samples. The sequenced sample consisted of naive CD4+ T cells from PBMCs. Stated subset: CD45RA+ positively selected. The chain is built from TRBV28 and TRBJ1-2; the D is unclear. DNA for the CDR3: TGTGCCAGCAGTTTTGTAGACAACCCTAAGGGCTACACCTTC. Translated: CASSFVDNPKGYTF.